The 28 T cell receptor beta chains presented below share a single source sample, sequenced in a study of blood T cell repertoires in COVID-19. Sequencing was performed with immunoSEQ multiplex PCR; in TCRdb, only in-frame clones are kept and a portion is missing. The sample contains about 180,000 clones, 80% to 90% of which appear only once. Sequenced material: peripheral blood. Every receptor here comes from a woman older than 75 with COVID-19, enrolled during active disease.

The chain uses TRBV9 and TRBJ1-1; D not resolved. The CDR3 sequence is 14 residues long. Germline V gene sequence: CDR1 SGDLS, CDR2 YYNGEE. The V end lost 0 bases, the J end lost 3 bases, and 9 bases lay between the germline ends. The CDR3: CASSVGVLYTEAFF. DNA of the CDR3: TGTGCCAGCAGCGTAGGAGTATTGTACACTGAAGCTTTCTTT. The full variable domain, completed using reference TRBV9 and TRBJ1-1, is DSGVTQTPKHLITATGQRVTLRCSPRSGDLSVYWYQQSLDQGLQFLIQYYNGEERAKGNILERFSAQQFPDLHSELNLSSLELGDSALYFCASSVGVLYTEAFFGQGTRLTVV.

The V gene is TRBV5-1, the J gene TRBJ2-2, with D uncertain. V was pared by 4 bases and J by 5 bases, with 12 bases between. The CDR3 is made up of 14 amino acids. CDR1 is SGHRS, CDR2 YFSETQ, per germline. The CDR3 region has the DNA TGCGCCAGCAGCCTGTCCGCCGGGACCGGGGAGCTGTTTTTT. Amino acids: CASSLSAGTGELFF.

This clone was detected only once. This chain joins TRBV10-3 and TRBJ2-3; D might be TRBD2 (5 bases). CDR1 is ENHRY and CDR2 is SYGVKD in the germline V gene. The CDR3 totals 14 residues. Trimming left V 5 bases short and J 5 bases short, with 14 bases between. CDR3 nucleotide sequence: TGTGCCATCAGTACCTTTTTGGGAGAAGATACGCAGTATTTT. The encoded protein is CAISTFLGEDTQYF.

V gene TRBV7-2 combines with J gene TRBJ2-7; D is possibly TRBD2 (5 bases). The V gene's germline CDR1 is SGHTA and CDR2 FQGNSA. The CDR3 length is 13 residues. The ends were cut back, 3 bases at V and 3 bases at J, with 9 bases in the middle. The CDR3 DNA sequence: TGTGCCAGCAGCTTGGGAGCTTTCTACGAGCAGTACTTC. Its translation is CASSLGAFYEQYF.

The rearrangement links TRBV2 to TRBJ1-1, with 7 bases lining up with TRBD1. The CDR3 is 15 residues long. From germline, CDR1 is SNHLY and CDR2 FYNNEI. J gave up 2 bases and V 4 bases, and 7 bases lay outside the gene matches. The chain's CDR3 is CASSARTGPNTEAFF. CDR3 sequence (DNA): TGTGCCAGCAGTGCCCGGACAGGCCCAAACACTGAAGCTTTCTTT.

The chain employs TRBV18 and TRBJ2-2; D might be TRBD1 (5 bases). V was cut by 0 bases and J by 2 bases, with 7 bases left in between. Germline CDR1 KGHSH, CDR2 LQKENI. The CDR3 has 15 residues. The CDR3 region is CASSPPTANTGELFF. The CDR3, as DNA: TGTGCCAGCTCACCACCGACAGCCAACACCGGGGAGCTGTTTTTT.

This clone was counted only a few times. The chain has TRBV18 and TRBJ1-5; D may be TRBD1 (6 bases). Germline CDR1 KGHSH, CDR2 LQKENI. The V end was cut by 6 bases, the J end by 1 base, with 10 bases between. There are 14 residues in the CDR3. CDR3 nucleotide sequence: TGTGCCAGCTCCGGAGGACAGAGCAATCAGCCCCAGCATTTT. Its protein product is CASSGGQSNQPQHF.

The chain links TRBV5-1 to TRBJ2-7; 7 bases match TRBD1. Germline V CDR1 and CDR2: SGHRS, YFSETQ. This CDR3 comprises 16 residues. Trimming took 0 bases from V and 3 from J; bases not matched to a gene: 9. The CDR3 coding sequence is TGCGCCAGCAGCTTGGCCTCTGGGGACAGATACTACGAGCAGTACTTC. Translating it yields CASSLASGDRYYEQYF.

The chain recombines TRBV28 with TRBJ2-1; 8 bases are a match to TRBD2. This CDR3 comprises 15 residues. With V trimmed by 1 base and J by 9 bases, 8 bases remained unmatched. Germline CDR1 and CDR2: MDHEN and SYDVKM. CDR3 coding DNA: TGTGCCAGCAGTTTATATGGCCTTCGGGGGGGTGAGCAGTTCTTC. This encodes CASSLYGLRGGEQFF.

This chain joins TRBV19 and TRBJ1-2; D unclear. Germline CDR1 is LNHDA and CDR2 is SQIVND (reference sequence). V lost 6 bases and J 5 bases, leaving 10 bases between the germline ends. The CDR3 is made up of 12 amino acids. Written as DNA, the CDR3 is TGTGCCAGTAGACAGTGGATTTATGGCTACACCTTC. This sequence encodes CASRQWIYGYTF.

The chain couples TRBV9 to TRBJ2-1, with D perhaps matching TRBD1 (6 bases). The CDR3 runs 13 residues. The V end was cut by 4 bases, the J end by 5 bases, with 10 bases between. Germline CDR1 reads SGDLS; CDR2 reads YYNGEE. CDR3 sequence reads: CASSTGYNNEQFF. Here the CDR3 DNA reads TGTGCCAGCAGCACAGGGTATAACAATGAGCAGTTCTTC.

The chain carries TRBV5-6 and TRBJ1-2, with 9 bases that match TRBD1. The CDR3 runs to 16 residues. The V gene's germline CDR1 is SGHDT and CDR2 YYEEEE. Unmatched junction bases numbered 9, after V lost 0 bases and J lost 6 bases. CDR3 region: CASSLGVQGAWDGYTF. CDR3 bases: TGTGCCAGCAGCTTGGGTGTACAGGGGGCATGGGATGGCTACACCTTC.

The rearrangement joins TRBV5-5 to TRBJ1-5; no clear D. The length of the CDR3 is 13 residues. From germline, CDR1 is SGHKS and CDR2 YYEKEE (reference sequence). Trimming pared 2 bases from V and 3 bases from J, leaving 6 bases between. CDR3 sequence (DNA): TGTGCCAGCAGCTTAGAGTACAATCAGCCCCAGCATTTT. This gives the protein CASSLEYNQPQHF.

This clone turned up a few times. The V gene is TRBV7-9, the J gene TRBJ2-1, with TRBD2 matching 8 bases. Germline loops: CDR1 SEHNR, CDR2 FQNEAQ (reference sequence). The CDR3 covers 16 residues. The V and J ends lost 4 bases and 7 bases, in that order; junction bases with no gene match: 12. The CDR3 spells CASSWTPAGDLNEQFF. The DNA for the CDR3 is TGTGCCAGCAGCTGGACTCCAGCGGGAGATCTTAATGAGCAGTTCTTC.

V gene TRBV6-2 or TRBV6-3 combines with J gene TRBJ2-2; D gene unclear. Per the germline V gene, CDR1 is MNHEY and CDR2 is SVGEGT. The ends were cut back, 6 bases at V and 0 bases at J, with 8 bases in the middle. CDR3 size: 14 residues. The CDR3 loop is CASSADSNTGELFF. DNA of the CDR3: TGTGCCAGCAGCGCGGATTCGAACACCGGGGAGCTGTTTTTT.

The chain combines TRBV5-6 with TRBJ1-4; no reliable D call. Per the germline V gene, CDR1 is SGHDT and CDR2 is YYEEEE. The CDR3 consists of 17 residues. V was clipped by 0 bases and J by 3 bases, with 15 bases between them. Written as DNA, the CDR3 is TGTGCCAGCAGCTTGGCAGGTACCCCCGGGGCTAATGAAAAACTGTTTTTT. It codes for CASSLAGTPGANEKLFF.

The chain is built from TRBV6-6 and TRBJ2-7; 9 bases are a match to TRBD2. The V and J ends lost 6 bases and 4 bases, in that order; junction bases with no gene match: 10. The CDR3 loop spans 15 amino acids. Germline assignment: CDR1 MNHNY and CDR2 SVGAGI (reference sequence). The CDR3 reads CASRTVGGRGYEQYF. The CDR3 region has the DNA TGTGCCAGCAGGACCGTTGGCGGGAGGGGGTACGAGCAGTACTTC.

This clone was seen more than once but under ten times. CDR3 amino acids: CASSAVLAGGGREQFF. The CDR3 nucleotides are TGTGCCAGCAGTGCAGTCCTAGCGGGAGGGGGCCGGGAGCAGTTCTTC. The rearrangement joins TRBV6-1 to TRBJ2-1, with 12 bases matching TRBD2. V lost 4 bases to trimming and J lost 10 bases; unmatched junction nucleotides: 11. The CDR3 totals 16 residues. The germline V gene has CDR1 MNHNS and CDR2 SASEGT.

The chain uses TRBV27 and TRBJ2-7, with 10 positions matching TRBD2. J was trimmed by 8 bases and V by 8 bases; bases with no gene match: 12. The germline V gene encodes CDR1 MNHEY and CDR2 SMNVEV (reference sequence). This CDR3 has 14 residues. The CDR3 DNA follows: TGTGCCAGCGCAAGGACTAGCGGTTACTATAAGCAGTACTTC. Protein sequence: CASARTSGYYKQYF.

V gene TRBV5-5 combines with J gene TRBJ1-1; 7 bases align to TRBD1. Trimming took 2 bases from V and 0 from J; bases not matched to a gene: 7. The CDR3 is 16 amino acids. Germline V CDR1 and CDR2: SGHKS, YYEKEE (reference sequence). CDR3 residues: CASSLWGQILNTEAFF. In DNA, the CDR3 is TGTGCCAGCAGCTTATGGGGACAGATTTTGAACACTGAAGCTTTCTTT.

The chain couples TRBV27 to TRBJ2-5; 11 nucleotides align to TRBD2. The CDR3 loop spans 16 amino acids. CDR1 MNHEY and CDR2 SMNVEV come from the germline V gene (reference sequence). J gave up 3 bases and V 2 bases, and 5 bases lay outside the gene matches. The CDR3 sequence: CASSLALAGGKETQYF. The CDR3 DNA reads as TGTGCCAGCAGTTTAGCTCTAGCGGGGGGAAAAGAGACCCAGTACTTC.

The chain recombines TRBV5-1 with TRBJ2-7; 9 bases align to TRBD1. The germline CDR1 and CDR2 sequences are SGHRS and YFSETQ. The CDR3 is made up of 13 amino acids. Germline trimming cut 4 bases from V and 5 bases from J; bases unmatched to any gene: 4. CDR3 nucleotide sequence: TGCGCCAGCAGCCCGGGACAGGGCGACGAGCAGTACTTC. It translates to CASSPGQGDEQYF.

This chain connects TRBV2 to TRBJ2-1; D is possibly TRBD2 (5 bases). Per germline, CDR1 SNHLY and CDR2 FYNNEI. V lost 4 bases to trimming and J lost 3 bases, with 10 bases between them. The CDR3 is 14 amino acids. CDR3 loop: CASSASSSYNEQFF. As DNA, the CDR3 is TGTGCCAGCAGTGCCTCTAGCAGCTACAATGAGCAGTTCTTC.

J is TRBJ2-1 and V is TRBV4-2, with 8 bases identical to TRBD2. Trimming at V came to 3 bases and at J to 5 bases, leaving 9 bases not matched to a gene. CDR1 and CDR2 (germline): LGHNA, YNFKEQ. CDR3 length: 16 residues. The CDR3 protein is CASSQRGTREHNEQFF. The CDR3 nucleotides read TGTGCCAGCAGCCAGAGGGGGACTAGAGAACACAATGAGCAGTTCTTC.

The CDR3 nucleotides are TGTGCCAGCAGCGGGGAGGGGACAGGGCACTACGAGCAGTACTTC. This translates into CASSGEGTGHYEQYF. The rearrangement uses TRBV7-9 and TRBJ2-7, with 9 bases aligning to TRBD1. Germline V gene lookup returns CDR1 SEHNR and CDR2 FQNEAQ (reference sequence). V lost 5 bases and J lost 3; bases outside the gene matches: 8. The CDR3 is 15 amino acids.

The CDR3 loop is CASSYRQGLTYGYTF. CDR3 DNA: TGTGCCAGCAGTTACCGGCAGGGTTTGACCTATGGCTACACCTTC. V and J are TRBV6-5 and TRBJ1-2, with TRBD1 as a possible D gene (5 bases). Germline V gene data show CDR1 as MNHEY and CDR2 as SVGAGI. CDR3 size: 15 residues. Trimming removed 2 bases from V and 4 bases from J, with 14 bases in between.

This clone was counted a few times. The chain links TRBV30 to TRBJ1-2; D not certain. CDR3 size: 10 residues. Germline loops: CDR1 GTSNPN, CDR2 SVGIG (reference sequence). Trimming stripped 2 bases from V and 8 bases from J, with 6 bases between. The CDR3 sequence is CAWSRGGYTF. CDR3 in DNA: TGTGCCTGGAGTCGAGGGGGCTACACCTTC.

This clone turned up a few times. The chain carries TRBV4-3 and TRBJ1-5, with D possibly being TRBD1 (6 bases). Germline CDR1 is LGHNA and CDR2 is YSLEER. The germline V and J ends were trimmed by 0 bases and 5 bases, with 17 bases remaining between them. The CDR3 is made up of 17 amino acids. Written as DNA, the CDR3 is TGCGCCAGCAGCCAAGAACCAGGAGAGGGGGAGCATCAGCCCCAGCATTTT. Amino acids: CASSQEPGEGEHQPQHF.